These 23 T cell receptor beta chains were all obtained from the same sample, sequenced in a study of blood T cell repertoires in COVID-19. Sequenced by immunoSEQ multiplex PCR; TCRdb stores in-frame clones only, minus some. The table lists more than 110,000 clones, about 84% of them singletons, with around 10% in the top ten. The sample consisted of peripheral blood. The receptors were gathered from a woman aged 80 or over in a cohort sampled during active or convalescent COVID-19.

This chain uses TRBV5-1 with TRBJ1-3; 7 bases agree with TRBD1. Per the germline V gene, CDR1 is SGHRS and CDR2 is YFSETQ. Trimming cost V 4 bases and J 4 bases; bases outside gene matches: 11. This CDR3 contains 16 residues. CDR3: CASSPGTANAGNTIYF. The CDR3 region has the DNA TGCGCCAGCAGCCCCGGGACAGCCAACGCGGGAAACACCATATATTTT. The variable domain in full, with the rest retrieved from reference TRBV5-1 and TRBJ1-3, is KAGVTQTPRYLIKTRGQQVTLSCSPISGHRSVSWYQQTPGQGLQFLFEYFSETQRNKGNFPGRFSGRQFSNSRSEMNVSTLELGDSALYLCASSPGTANAGNTIYFGEGSWLTVV.

The V and J genes are TRBV10-2 and TRBJ2-3; perhaps TRBD1 as D (5 bases). Between the trimmed V and J ends, which lost 6 bases and 6 bases, there was a span of 10 bases. The CDR3 loop spans 12 amino acids. Per germline, CDR1 WSHSY and CDR2 SAAADI. In DNA form, the CDR3 reads TGCGCCAGCAGCGCGAAGGGGGATACGCAGTATTTT. Its protein is CASSAKGDTQYF.

Note on this clone: Compared with germline, one end of the junction differs, possibly owing to a read error. The V and J genes are TRBV15 and TRBJ1-5; possibly TRBD1 for D (6 bases). This CDR3 is built from 15 residues. Germline V gene data show CDR1 as LNHNV and CDR2 as YYDKDF (reference sequence). The CDR3 loop is CATSRGIQTGTQFNF. CDR3 in DNA: TGTGCCACCAGCAGAGGAATCCAGACCGGGACACAGTTCAACTTT.

J is TRBJ2-7 and V is TRBV30; 8 bases align to TRBD2. The CDR3 totals 13 residues. The V and J ends lost 4 bases and 2 bases, in that order; junction bases with no gene match: 4. Germline assignment: CDR1 GTSNPN and CDR2 SVGIG (reference sequence). This CDR3 reads CAWNSGVTYEQYF. CDR3 sequence (DNA): TGTGCCTGGAATAGCGGGGTGACCTACGAGCAGTACTTC.

The rearrangement links TRBV12-3 or TRBV12-4 to TRBJ2-3; 7 bases align to TRBD2. V lost 3 bases, J lost 6 bases, and 3 bases stayed unmatched. CDR3 length: 13 residues. CDR3 loop: CASSFQLADTQYF. CDR3 bases: TGTGCCAGCAGTTTCCAACTAGCGGATACGCAGTATTTT.

This clone was counted a few times. The chain uses TRBV28 and TRBJ1-3; 8 bases agree with TRBD1. V shed 8 bases and J 5 bases; nucleotides not matched to a gene: 2. CDR3 length: 12 amino acids. Germline V CDR1 and CDR2: MDHEN, SYDVKM. The chain's CDR3 is CASRTGRNTIYF. The CDR3 nucleotides read TGTGCCAGCCGGACAGGGAGAAACACCATATATTTT.

This chain connects TRBV9 to TRBJ2-5, with 10 bases aligning to TRBD2. The CDR3 consists of 17 residues. With 0 bases clipped from V and 1 base from J, the junction kept 6 bases outside the gene matches. Germline V gene sequence: CDR1 SGDLS, CDR2 YYNGEE. CDR3 nucleotides: TGTGCCAGCAGCGTAGGGGAGCGGGGGGGCCTCCAAGAGACCCAGTACTTC. Amino acids: CASSVGERGGLQETQYF.

The chain recombines TRBV7-2 with TRBJ2-3; 8 bases are a match to TRBD2. The junction had 3 bases not matched to a gene; V was cut back by 2 bases and J by 5 bases. This CDR3 spans 14 amino acids. The germline V gene encodes CDR1 SGHTA and CDR2 FQGNSA. CDR3 sequence reads: CASSLQRGKDTQYF. The CDR3 DNA follows: TGTGCCAGCAGCTTACAGCGGGGGAAAGATACGCAGTATTTT.

The J gene is TRBJ1-5, the V gene TRBV14; perhaps TRBD1 as D (5 bases). Per the germline V gene, CDR1 is SGHDN and CDR2 is FVKESK. The CDR3 sequence is 18 residues long. V was trimmed by 6 bases and J by 0 bases, leaving 21 bases between them. DNA for the CDR3: TGTGCCAGCAGACCCACCCATGGGGGGAAGTATAGCAATCAGCCCCAGCATTTT. Encoded protein: CASRPTHGGKYSNQPQHF.

This clone was detected a few times. This chain uses TRBV6-6 with TRBJ2-3, with a tentative D call TRBD2 (7 bases). The germline gives CDR1 MNHNY, CDR2 SVGAGI (reference sequence). V gave up 8 bases and J gave up 4 bases, with 19 bases separating them. The CDR3 has 15 residues. CDR3 protein: CASRFEGGRADTQYF. Written as DNA, the CDR3 is TGTGCCAGCCGGTTCGAGGGGGGGCGCGCAGATACGCAGTATTTT.

The rearrangement links TRBV21-1 to TRBJ1-5; TRBD1 is the table's D call, not checked against the DNA. TRBV21-1 is noted as a pseudogene. The CDR3 is 20 residues long. CDR3 protein: CASSFRTGPTRSHSNQPQHF. The CDR3 DNA sequence: TGTGCCAGCAGCTTCCGGACAGGGCCCACCCGGTCCCATAGCAATCAGCCCCAGCATTTT.

The chain uses TRBV7-8 and TRBJ2-3; 8 bases agree with TRBD2. The CDR3 has 19 amino acids. The germline V gene encodes CDR1 SGHVS and CDR2 FQNEAQ. After removal of 5 bases from V and 0 bases from J, the junction contained 16 bases not matched to a gene. This CDR3 reads CASSQTFGVGGESTDTQYF. The CDR3 nucleotides read TGTGCCAGCAGCCAAACGTTCGGGGTCGGGGGGGAGAGCACAGATACGCAGTATTTT.

The rearrangement uses TRBV28 and TRBJ1-2; a weak D match, TRBD1 (5 bases). The CDR3 consists of 15 residues. CDR1 is MDHEN and CDR2 is SYDVKM in the germline V gene. V shed 4 bases and J shed 5 bases, with 17 bases lying between them. The DNA for the CDR3 is TGTGCCAGCAGTTCAGAACAGGCAGGGCTGTATGGCTACACCTTC. It specifies CASSSEQAGLYGYTF.

The chain recombines TRBV28 with TRBJ1-2; 7 nucleotides align to TRBD1. Germline CDR1 reads MDHEN; CDR2 reads SYDVKM. This CDR3 is 14 amino acids long. V was clipped by 5 bases and J by 4 bases; unmatched bases: 7. The DNA of the CDR3 is TGTGCCAGCAGTCCCGGGGACAGACCCTATGGCTACACCTTC. It yields the protein CASSPGDRPYGYTF.

The chain carries TRBV5-4 and TRBJ1-1, with 7 bases that match TRBD1. Germline assignment: CDR1 SGHNT and CDR2 YYREEE (reference sequence). The ends lost 4 bases at V and 2 bases at J; junction bases unmatched: 5. The CDR3 is 14 amino acids. Here the CDR3 DNA reads TGTGCCAGCAGCGAGGGACAGAGAAACACTGAAGCTTTCTTT. Translation gives CASSEGQRNTEAFF.

This clone was seen a handful of times. The rearrangement joins TRBV19 to TRBJ1-6; D gene uncertain. Trimming removed 6 bases at V and 2 bases at J, with 17 bases between. Germline values: CDR1 LNHDA, CDR2 SQIVND (reference sequence). The CDR3 length is 17 residues. In DNA form, the CDR3 reads TGTGCCAGTAGACACCGAGGGAATGGGGCCTATAATTCACCCCTCCACTTT. This encodes CASRHRGNGAYNSPLHF.

This clone was seen a few times. The V and J genes are TRBV3-1 (or the pseudogene TRBV3-2) and TRBJ2-1, with 15 bases matching TRBD2. This CDR3 spans 18 amino acids. Trimming removed 5 bases from V and 3 bases from J; junction bases left unmatched: 8. Per germline, CDR1 LGHDT and CDR2 YNNKEL (reference sequence). CDR3 nucleotides: TGTGCCAGCAGCAAGGGACTAGCGGGGGGAACGAGCTACAATGAGCAGTTCTTC. Encoded protein: CASSKGLAGGTSYNEQFF.

The V call is TRBV30, the J call TRBJ2-2; possibly TRBD1 for D (5 bases). The germline gives CDR1 GTSNPN, CDR2 SVGIG (reference sequence). Trimming stripped 3 bases from V and 0 bases from J, with 11 bases between. CDR3 length: 15 amino acids. The CDR3 sequence: CAWRVTGTNTGELFF. CDR3 DNA: TGTGCCTGGAGGGTAACAGGAACGAACACCGGGGAGCTGTTTTTT.

The chain employs TRBV6-6 and TRBJ1-5, with D maybe TRBD1 (6 bases). V lost 2 bases and J lost 5, with 10 bases in between. CDR3 length equals 14 residues. Per the germline V gene, CDR1 is MNHNY and CDR2 is SVGAGI (reference sequence). The CDR3 nucleotides read TGTGCCAGCAGTTACCAGGGGTTGGATCAGCCCCAGCATTTT. Its protein product is CASSYQGLDQPQHF.

The V gene is TRBV6-5, the J gene TRBJ1-1; possibly TRBD1 for D (5 bases). V lost 6 bases to trimming and J lost 0 bases, with 8 bases between them. The V gene's germline CDR1 is MNHEY and CDR2 SVGAGI. There are 13 residues in the CDR3. CDR3 loop: CASRTALNTEAFF. CDR3 DNA sequence: TGTGCCAGCAGGACAGCTCTGAACACTGAAGCTTTCTTT.

This sequence joins TRBV7-9 and TRBJ2-5, with 9 bases that match TRBD1. This CDR3 is 12 amino acids long. Germline assignment: CDR1 SEHNR and CDR2 FQNEAQ (reference sequence). With 9 bases clipped from V and 5 bases from J, the junction kept 4 bases outside the gene matches. The CDR3 DNA sequence: TGTGCCAGTCACAGGGGGCACGAGACCCAGTACTTC. Translated, it gives CASHRGHETQYF.

The chain carries TRBV19 and TRBJ2-2, with TRBD1 matching 7 bases. V lost 3 bases to trimming and J lost 0 bases; unmatched junction nucleotides: 10. This CDR3 region has 18 residues. Per germline, CDR1 LNHDA and CDR2 SQIVND (reference sequence). In nucleotides, the CDR3 is TGTGCCAGTAGTATTTTGGGACAGAGAACAGCGAACACCGGGGAGCTGTTTTTT. Translating gives CASSILGQRTANTGELFF.

The chain combines TRBV5-6 with TRBJ1-1; unclear D gene. Deletions cut 2 bases from V and 0 bases from J, with 8 bases between. The length of the CDR3 is 14 residues. CDR1 is SGHDT and CDR2 is YYEEEE in the germline V gene. CDR3 in amino acids: CASSFGRMNTEAFF. The CDR3 DNA is TGTGCCAGCAGCTTCGGCAGGATGAACACTGAAGCTTTCTTT.